This T cell receptor (beta chain) derives from a study of blood T cell repertoires in COVID-19. The CDR3 length is 14 residues. CDR1 is MNHEY and CDR2 is SVGAGI in the germline V gene. Trimming took 6 bases from V and 4 from J, leaving 13 bases between them. This clone came up once. Method: immunoSEQ multiplex PCR; TCRdb's copy keeps in-frame clones and lacks some. The sample lists about 270,000 clones, roughly 90% seen once, with less than 3% in the top ten. The sample was PBMCs or T cells enriched from blood (not recorded which). The V call is TRBV6-5, the J call TRBJ1-3, with a weak D call TRBD1 (5 bases). This receptor was taken from a woman aged 50 to 60 who had recovered from COVID-19. In DNA, the CDR3 is TGTGCCAGCAGATTGGGGCATCCAGGAAACACCATATATTTT. Translation: CASRLGHPGNTIYF.